The 7 T cell receptor beta chains below all came from one sample that was sequenced in a study of shared clonotypes between healthy human individuals. Measured with immunoSEQ multiplex PCR; TCRdb has only the in-frame clones, and not every one. The sample has hundreds of thousands of clones, under 80% seen once. Sequencing was performed on memory CD4+ T cells sorted from blood. Subset denoted: CD45RA-negative fraction. The receptors come from a woman aged 25 to 39 in good health.

The rearrangement uses TRBV6-6 and TRBJ2-5; the D gene is possibly TRBD2 (6 bases). The germline V gene encodes CDR1 MNHNY and CDR2 SVGAGI (reference sequence). CDR3 length: 12 residues. V lost 6 bases and J lost 3, with 8 bases in between. The CDR3 nucleotides read TGTGCCAGCAGGGGCGGGAAAGAGACCCAGTACTTC. Protein sequence: CASRGGKETQYF.

The J gene is TRBJ2-7, the V gene TRBV25-1; 12 nucleotides align to TRBD2. V lost 3 bases and J lost 0; bases outside the gene matches: 3. The germline gives CDR1 MGHDK, CDR2 SYGVNS. This CDR3 region has 16 residues. This chain's CDR3 is CASSDGLAGSSYEQYF. In nucleotides, the CDR3 is TGTGCCAGCAGTGACGGACTAGCGGGGAGCTCCTACGAGCAGTACTTC.

The chain couples TRBV5-1 to TRBJ2-3; the match to TRBD2 covers 8 bases. Per the germline V gene, CDR1 is SGHRS and CDR2 is YFSETQ. V shed 8 bases, J shed 0 bases, and the junction held 8 bases outside the gene matches. The CDR3 totals 15 residues. The CDR3 DNA reads TGCGCCAGTCAGCGGGAGCTCCCTAGCACAGATACGCAGTATTTT. This sequence encodes CASQRELPSTDTQYF.

V usage is TRBV7-3 and J usage is TRBJ2-7, with TRBD2 matching 9 bases. Trimming removed 5 bases from V and 3 bases from J; junction bases left unmatched: 8. Germline V gene lookup returns CDR1 SGHTA and CDR2 FQGTGA. The CDR3 extends over 15 amino acids. CDR3 in amino acids: CASSLQAGGVYEQYF. DNA of the CDR3: TGTGCCAGCAGCCTCCAAGCGGGAGGAGTCTACGAGCAGTACTTC.

The J gene is TRBJ1-2, the V gene TRBV7-2; D is ambiguous. Germline loops: CDR1 SGHTA, CDR2 FQGNSA. The length of the CDR3 is 15 residues. Trimming shortened V by 6 bases and J by 3 bases, and 17 bases separated the two germline ends. The CDR3 is CASSSDWARDYGYTF. The CDR3, as DNA: TGTGCCAGCAGTTCCGACTGGGCCCGAGACTATGGCTACACCTTC.

V and J are TRBV10-2 and TRBJ2-5, with no clear D. This CDR3 has 14 residues. Germline CDR1 is WSHSY and CDR2 is SAAADI. Trimming took 6 bases from V and 5 from J, leaving 16 bases between them. CDR3 sequence: CASRDLSNGETQYF. The CDR3 DNA is TGCGCCAGCAGGGACCTCTCTAACGGGGAGACCCAGTACTTC.

The chain is built from TRBV5-1 and TRBJ1-4; D not certain. This CDR3 has 16 residues. Deletions cut 0 bases from V and 3 bases from J, with 12 bases between. The germline gives CDR1 SGHRS, CDR2 YFSETQ. CDR3: CASSLDESLPNEKLFF. CDR3 nucleotide sequence: TGCGCCAGCAGCTTGGACGAAAGTTTGCCTAATGAAAAACTGTTTTTT. Supplemented by reference TRBV5-1 and TRBJ1-4, the full variable domain reads KAGVTQTPRYLIKTRGQQVTLSCSPISGHRSVSWYQQTPGQGLQFLFEYFSETQRNKGNFPGRFSGRQFSNSRSEMNVSTLELGDSALYLCASSLDESLPNEKLFFGSGTQLSVL.